This TCR beta chain was sequenced during a study of CD8 T cells in ankylosing spondylitis. Study results and limitations: Some of these motif variants have turned up before, in reports on reactive arthritis synovial fluid and blood. Among TCR beta sequences, a motif of several highly homologous variants appeared characteristic of ankylosing spondylitis blood.

For this clonotype: Its specificity is unknown.

V dropped 6 bases and J dropped 1; count of bases not matched to a gene: 3. CDR3 size: 15 residues. Germline CDR1 reads SNHLY; CDR2 reads FYNNEI. MiXCR, applied by TCRdb to the 5' RACE reads, yields one record per CDR3 protein. The table records about 390,000 distinct CDR3 sequences, around 22% of them present only once. Sequencing was done on a sample of blood, either unsorted or a sorted T cell fraction (not recorded which). The V call is TRBV2, the J call TRBJ1-5; 10 nucleotides align to TRBD1. The clonotype originates from a male donor with ankylosing spondylitis. CDR3 sequence: CASREGQGSNQPQHF. DNA of the CDR3: TGTGCCAGCAGGGAGGGACAGGGGAGCAATCAGCCCCAGCATTTT.